This TCR beta chain was identified in a study of technical replicates of blood from four donors. Trimming took 10 bases from V and 2 from J, leaving 19 bases between them. The germline CDR1 and CDR2 sequences are MNHNS and SASEGT. The CDR3 spans 15 residues. The method was immunoSEQ multiplex PCR; TCRdb's version includes in-frame clones alone and lacks a portion of them. Of roughly 72,000 clones listed, about nine tenths are singletons. The sample comprised T cells isolated from PBMCs. The V gene is TRBV6-1, the J gene TRBJ2-3; tentative D call: TRBD2 (6 bases). The source of this sequence is a human donor in good health. The CDR3 nucleotides are TGTGCCAAGGTTTACGCGACTAGGACCACAGATACGCAGTATTTT. This translates into CAKVYATRTTDTQYF.